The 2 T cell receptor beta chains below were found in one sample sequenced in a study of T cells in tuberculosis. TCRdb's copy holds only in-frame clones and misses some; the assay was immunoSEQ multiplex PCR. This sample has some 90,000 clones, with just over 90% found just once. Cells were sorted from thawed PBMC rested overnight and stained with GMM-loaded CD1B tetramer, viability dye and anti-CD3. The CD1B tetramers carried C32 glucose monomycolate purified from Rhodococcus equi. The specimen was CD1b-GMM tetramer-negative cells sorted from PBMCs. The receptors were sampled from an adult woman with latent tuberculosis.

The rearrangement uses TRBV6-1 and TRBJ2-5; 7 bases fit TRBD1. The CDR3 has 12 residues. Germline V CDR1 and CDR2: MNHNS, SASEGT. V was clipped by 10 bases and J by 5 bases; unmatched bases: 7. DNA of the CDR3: TGTGCCACAGGACAGGTTGGGGAGACCCAGTACTTC. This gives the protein CATGQVGETQYF.

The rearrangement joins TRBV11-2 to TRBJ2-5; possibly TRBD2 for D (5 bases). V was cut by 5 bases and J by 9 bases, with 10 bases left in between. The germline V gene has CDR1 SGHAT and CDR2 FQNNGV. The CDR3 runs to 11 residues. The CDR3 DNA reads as TGTGCCAGCAGCCCGGGGATGTCCCAGTACTTC. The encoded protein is CASSPGMSQYF.